This TCR beta chain was obtained from a study of regulatory T cells in long-lasting Graves disease. Library construction for TCR beta used iRepertoire HTBI primers and Arm-PCR of CDR3 regions. Via MiXCR, TCRdb re-called the multiplex PCR reads, giving one row per CDR3 protein. The repertoire holds fewer than 450,000 distinct CDR3 sequences, 23% seen once, with roughly 28% in the top ten. As for time point: persistent/refractory GD, antithyroid drugs over 5 years with positive TRAb. After RNA was extracted from PBMCs, the TCR library was made from it. This clonotype has more than one count but fewer than ten. Trimming removed 3 bases at V and 6 bases at J, with 18 bases between. This CDR3 has 15 residues.

This chain links TRBV12-3 or TRBV12-4 with TRBJ2-7, with unresolved D. The TCR was taken from a female donor with Graves disease. This specimen was peripheral blood mononuclear cells (PBMCs), taken when the disease was refractory, from a patient treated with antithyroid drugs. The CDR3 is CASSLGLAGGIEQYF. The CDR3 DNA sequence: TGTGCCAGCAGTTTGGGCCTCGCAGGCGGCATCGAGCAGTACTTC.